The 17 T cell receptor beta chains listed next were all sequenced from one sample in a study of CD8 T cells in Susac syndrome. Random-hexamer reverse transcription was applied to roughly 0.5 to 1 ug RNA. One entry per CDR3 protein, called by TCRdb with MiXCR from the immunoSEQ multiplex PCR reads. The repertoire holds some 300,000 distinct CDR3 sequences, approximately 89% seen once, with roughly 0.17% in the top ten. Sequenced: CD8+ T cells from PBMCs. These receptors all stem from a human donor with multiple sclerosis.

The chain combines TRBV12-3 or TRBV12-4 with TRBJ2-1; 11 bases agree with TRBD2. CDR3 length equals 16 residues. With 6 bases clipped from V and 6 bases from J, the junction kept 10 bases outside the gene matches. The DNA for the CDR3 is TGTGCCAGCAGCAGAGCCGGGACTAGCGGTCTCAATGAGCAGTTCTTC. This sequence encodes CASSRAGTSGLNEQFF.

This clonotype was observed a handful of times. In nucleotides, the CDR3 is TGCGCCAGCAGCTTCTCCGGGACAGTATACGAGCAGTACTTC. It encodes CASSFSGTVYEQYF. The gene calls are TRBV5-1 and TRBJ2-7; 7 nucleotides agree with TRBD1. CDR1 is SGHRS, CDR2 YFSETQ, per germline. V trimming: 2 bases; J trimming: 4 bases; junction bases outside the gene matches: 6. CDR3 size: 14 residues.

This rearrangement joins TRBV7-9 to TRBJ2-7; 12 bases are shared with TRBD2. Germline V gene lookup returns CDR1 SEHNR and CDR2 FQNEAQ (reference sequence). The ends lost 5 bases at V and 2 bases at J; junction bases unmatched: 7. This CDR3 has 16 residues. For the CDR3, the DNA is TGTGCCAGCAGCCCAGGACTAGCGGGAATAGCCTACGAGCAGTACTTC. This gives the protein CASSPGLAGIAYEQYF.

The chain combines TRBV6-6 with TRBJ2-7; 9 nucleotides align to TRBD1. The V gene's germline CDR1 is MNHNY and CDR2 SVGAGI (reference sequence). J was trimmed by 2 bases and V by 2 bases; bases with no gene match: 7. The CDR3 is made up of 16 amino acids. The DNA for the CDR3 is TGTGCCAGCAGTTACAGAGGACAGGGGACCCCCTACGAGCAGTACTTC. Translation: CASSYRGQGTPYEQYF.

The chain carries TRBV2 and TRBJ2-7; D call uncertain. Germline V lookup: CDR1 SNHLY, CDR2 FYNNEI. Trimming stripped 2 bases from V and 4 bases from J, with 15 bases between. The CDR3 has 15 residues. CDR3 protein: CASSETVTAAYEQYF. CDR3 in DNA: TGTGCCAGCAGTGAAACAGTAACGGCGGCGTACGAGCAGTACTTC.

The genes are TRBV2 and TRBJ1-1; D gene ambiguous. V was trimmed by 8 bases and J by 11 bases, leaving 18 bases between them. The CDR3 totals 12 residues. CDR1 and CDR2 (germline): SNHLY, FYNNEI. CDR3 in DNA: TGTGCCAGCCCCAGCCAGTCGAGGGAGGCTTTCTTT. Translated, it gives CASPSQSREAFF.

The rearrangement joins TRBV5-4 to TRBJ2-1; 9 nucleotides match TRBD2. Losses at the gene ends were 6 bases for V and 0 bases for J; bases not matched to a gene: 7. CDR1 and CDR2 from the germline V gene are SGHNT and YYREEE (reference sequence). The CDR3 runs to 16 residues. CDR3 nucleotides: TGTGCCAGCAACACAGTAGCGGGAGACTCCTACAATGAGCAGTTCTTC. Protein: CASNTVAGDSYNEQFF.

V usage is TRBV4-3 and J usage is TRBJ1-6; D might be TRBD1 (6 bases). V was clipped by 0 bases and J by 8 bases, with 14 bases between them. This CDR3 region has 16 residues. CDR1 is LGHNA and CDR2 is YSLEER in the germline V gene. The CDR3 here is CASSQEVGGLDSPLHF. CDR3 DNA sequence: TGCGCCAGCAGCCAAGAGGTGGGGGGCTTGGATTCACCCCTCCACTTT.

V is TRBV15 and J is TRBJ1-5, with 8 bases matching TRBD1. Germline trimming cut 1 base from V and 3 bases from J; bases unmatched to any gene: 2. The CDR3 length is 15 residues. Germline CDR1 LNHNV, CDR2 YYDKDF (reference sequence). CDR3 region: CATSRVTGDNQPQHF. CDR3 nucleotide sequence: TGTGCCACCAGCAGAGTGACAGGGGACAATCAGCCCCAGCATTTT.

The chain uses TRBV11-2 and TRBJ2-7, with TRBD2 matching 9 bases. V lost 0 bases and J lost 6; bases outside the gene matches: 12. Germline V gives CDR1 SGHAT, CDR2 FQNNGV. The CDR3 runs 17 residues. The CDR3 coding sequence is TGTGCCAGCAGCTTAGATCCCCCGGGTAGCGGGAGCCCCGAGCAGTACTTC. Protein: CASSLDPPGSGSPEQYF.

The V gene is TRBV2, the J gene TRBJ2-6, with a tentative D call TRBD2 (6 bases). The germline V and J ends were trimmed by 7 bases and 0 bases, with 10 bases remaining between them. Germline CDR1 and CDR2: SNHLY and FYNNEI. The CDR3 totals 15 residues. The CDR3 protein is CASNGGVSGANVLTF. In DNA, the CDR3 is TGTGCCAGCAACGGAGGGGTCTCTGGGGCCAACGTCCTGACTTTC.

This clonotype was counted only a few times. This rearrangement joins TRBV5-5 to TRBJ1-5; unclear D gene. The CDR3 loop spans 15 amino acids. Germline CDR1 is SGHKS and CDR2 is YYEKEE (reference sequence). Trimming shortened V by 1 base and J by 0 bases, and 8 bases separated the two germline ends. CDR3 sequence (DNA): TGTGCCAGCAGCTTGCATACGGGTAGCAATCAGCCCCAGCATTTT. This codes for CASSLHTGSNQPQHF. The variable domain in full, completed from reference TRBV5-5 and TRBJ1-5, reads DAGVTQSPTHLIKTRGQQVTLRCSPISGHKSVSWYQQVLGQGPQFIFQYYEKEERGRGNFPDRFSARQFPNYSSELNVNALLLGDSALYLCASSLHTGSNQPQHFGDGTRLSIL.

This clonotype was recorded only once. The chain carries TRBV13 and TRBJ1-2; D is undetermined. Germline CDR1 reads PRHDT; CDR2 reads FYEKMQ (reference sequence). The V gene lost 5 bases and the J gene lost 4 bases, with 17 bases spanning the gap. This CDR3 spans 15 amino acids. The CDR3 DNA is TGTGCCAGCAGCGATCCCGGAGACGGGAGCTATGGCTACACCTTC. Amino acids: CASSDPGDGSYGYTF.

The chain carries TRBV28 and TRBJ2-1; TRBD2 is a possible D gene (7 bases). Trimming cost V 1 base and J 4 bases, with 17 bases left between them. CDR3 length: 17 residues. Germline CDR1 and CDR2: MDHEN and SYDVKM. CDR3 bases: TGTGCCAGCAGTTTATCGACGGGGGGCCCCCCTTACAATGAGCAGTTCTTC. Its translation: CASSLSTGGPPYNEQFF. Full variable domain (outside the CDR3, taken from reference TRBV28 and TRBJ2-1): DVKVTQSSRYLVKRTGEKVFLECVQDMDHENMFWYRQDPGLGLRLIYFSYDVKMKEKGDIPEGYSVSREKKERFSLILESASTNQTSMYLCASSLSTGGPPYNEQFFGPGTRLTVL.

V gene TRBV20-1 combines with J gene TRBJ2-1; TRBD2 aligns across 8 bases. Germline lookup yields CDR1 DFQATT and CDR2 SNEGSKA (reference sequence). The CDR3 spans 17 residues. V was pared by 2 bases and J by 2 bases, with 11 bases of the junction left unmatched. The CDR3 DNA follows: TGCAGTGCTAGACCCCGACTAGCGCTTTTACCCTACAATGAGCAGTTCTTC. Its translation is CSARPRLALLPYNEQFF.

This clonotype was detected once. This chain joins TRBV19 and TRBJ2-1; perhaps D is TRBD1 or TRBD2 (5 bases each). Trimming pared 4 bases from V and 12 bases from J, leaving 19 bases between. Germline V lookup: CDR1 LNHDA, CDR2 SQIVND (reference sequence). The CDR3 extends over 14 amino acids. The CDR3: CASSTRGTASGQFF. In DNA, the CDR3 is TGTGCCAGTAGTACGCGAGGGACGGCGAGTGGGCAGTTCTTC. Complete variable domain (other parts from reference TRBV19 and TRBJ2-1): DGGITQSPKYLFRKEGQNVTLSCEQNLNHDAMYWYRQDPGQGLRLIYYSQIVNDFQKGDIAEGYSVSREKKESFPLTVTSAQKNPTAFYLCASSTRGTASGQFFGPGTRLTVL.

This sequence joins TRBV9 and TRBJ2-1; TRBD1 matches at 9 bases. CDR1 and CDR2 from the germline V gene are SGDLS and YYNGEE. The CDR3 spans 15 residues. J gave up 7 bases and V 1 base, and 6 bases lay outside the gene matches. The CDR3 sequence is CASSVQGTGRNEQFF. The CDR3 nucleotides read TGTGCCAGCAGCGTACAGGGGACAGGGCGGAATGAGCAGTTCTTC.